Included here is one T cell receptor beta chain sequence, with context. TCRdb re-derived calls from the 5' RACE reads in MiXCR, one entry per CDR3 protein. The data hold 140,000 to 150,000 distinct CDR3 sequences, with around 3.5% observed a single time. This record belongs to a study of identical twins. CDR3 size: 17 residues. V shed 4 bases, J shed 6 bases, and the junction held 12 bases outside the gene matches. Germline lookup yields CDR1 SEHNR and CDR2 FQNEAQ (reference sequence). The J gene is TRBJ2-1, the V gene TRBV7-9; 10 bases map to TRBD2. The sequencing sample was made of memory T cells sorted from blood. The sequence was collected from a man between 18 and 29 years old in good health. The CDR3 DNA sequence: TGTGCCAGCAGCTCAGGCCCGGCTAGCGGGAGACGCAATGAGCAGTTCTTC. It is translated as CASSSGPASGRRNEQFF.